This TCR beta chain was recorded in a study of CD8 T cells in ankylosing spondylitis. Notes on the study in general: Clones tied to disease were said to be significantly enriched in matched ankylosing spondylitis synovial fluid. Prior literature has documented some motif variants in synovial fluid and blood from reactive arthritis. What seemed typical of ankylosing spondylitis blood was a TCR beta motif built from roughly eight highly homologous variants.

Germline trimming cut 4 bases from V and 1 base from J; bases unmatched to any gene: 15. Germline V gene sequence: CDR1 SGHRS, CDR2 YFSETQ. This CDR3 is built from 20 residues. A few counts support this clonotype. The antigen is unknown. The TCR beta libraries were generated through quantitative 5'-RACE incorporating molecular barcodes. MiXCR, applied by TCRdb to the 5' RACE reads, yields one record per CDR3 protein. The top ten clones hold roughly 9.5% of a sample with more than 300,000 distinct CDR3 sequences, about 9.9% of them seen once. The chain employs TRBV5-1 and TRBJ2-2; 11 positions agree with TRBD2. Input material: blood, either unsorted or a sorted T cell fraction (not recorded which). This clonotype was sampled from a female donor with ankylosing spondylitis or in good health (not recorded which). CDR3: CASSPERWLAGGLNTGELFF. In DNA form, the CDR3 reads TGCGCCAGCAGCCCTGAACGGTGGCTAGCGGGAGGCCTGAACACCGGGGAGCTGTTTTTT.